What follows are 9 T cell receptor beta chains derived from one specimen sequenced in a study of blood T cell repertoires in COVID-19 (dated by TCRdb to about 2020). The protocol used for the library was the immunoSEQ multiplex PCR assay. TCRdb obtained this table from immuneACCESS and retained in-frame rearrangements with V and J assigned. These tables miss some clones; where compared with another copy, unresolved V genes account for less than half of the shortfall, and the remainder is unexplained. This sample holds about 150,000 clones; more than 75% were observed only once. Of the sample, roughly 5.3% is held by the ten largest clones. Input material: peripheral blood. The receptor source for this set is a woman aged 45-60 years with acute or convalescent COVID-19.

The chain has TRBV6-2 or TRBV6-3 and TRBJ1-1, with a weak D call TRBD1 (6 bases). Deletions cut 2 bases from V and 6 bases from J, with 10 bases between. There are 13 residues in the CDR3. CDR1 is MNHEY and CDR2 is SVGEGT in the germline V gene. As DNA, the CDR3 is TGTGCCAGCAGTTACCTTTCAGGGGCTGAAGCTTTCTTT. It codes for CASSYLSGAEAFF.

The V gene is TRBV7-7, the J gene TRBJ2-2; 9 bases agree with TRBD1. This CDR3 region has 18 residues. V shed 1 base, J shed 2 bases, and the junction held 8 bases outside the gene matches. Germline loops: CDR1 SSHAT, CDR2 FNYEAQ (reference sequence). In DNA form, the CDR3 reads TGTGCCAGCAGCTTAGGCCCTCGGACAGGGGCCAACACCGGGGAGCTGTTTTTT. This sequence encodes CASSLGPRTGANTGELFF.

The V gene is TRBV27, the J gene TRBJ2-6, with D unclear. Trimming shortened V by 10 bases and J by 0 bases, and 13 bases separated the two germline ends. This CDR3 contains 15 residues. Germline loops: CDR1 MNHEY, CDR2 SMNVEV (reference sequence). The CDR3 protein is CATARQPSGANVLTF. DNA for the CDR3: TGTGCCACCGCGAGACAACCCTCTGGGGCCAACGTCCTGACTTTC.

The chain recombines TRBV19 with TRBJ1-4; TRBD1 matches at 8 bases. The CDR3 totals 12 residues. In germline, CDR1 is LNHDA, CDR2 SQIVND (reference sequence). V shed 5 bases, J shed 8 bases, and the junction held 1 base outside the gene matches. The CDR3 coding sequence is TGTGCCAGTAGTTCAGGGGGCGAAAAACTGTTTTTT. Its protein is CASSSGGEKLFF. Looking up the rest from reference TRBV19 and TRBJ1-4 gives the full variable domain: DGGITQSPKYLFRKEGQNVTLSCEQNLNHDAMYWYRQDPGQGLRLIYYSQIVNDFQKGDIAEGYSVSREKKESFPLTVTSAQKNPTAFYLCASSSGGEKLFFGSGTQLSVL.

Notes on this clone: A far larger clone differs by one base, so this is likely a read error. In the same sample, other DNA sequences code for this CDR3. The chain recombines TRBV7-8 with TRBJ1-2, with 7 bases identical to TRBD1. CDR1 is SGHVS and CDR2 is FQNEAQ in the germline V gene. J was trimmed by 2 bases and V by 1 base; bases with no gene match: 1. The CDR3 has 14 residues. CDR3 in amino acids: CASSLGQGNYGYTF. The CDR3 bases are TGTGCCAGCAGCTTAGGACAGGGAAACTATGGCTACACCTTC.

The J gene is TRBJ1-5, the V gene TRBV19, with D hard to call. Germline values: CDR1 LNHDA, CDR2 SQIVND (reference sequence). This CDR3 spans 13 amino acids. Trimming pared 11 bases from V and 3 bases from J, leaving 14 bases between. CDR3 coding DNA: TGTGCCGGCGGAGGCGGAATCAATCAGCCCCAGCATTTT. Translated, it gives CAGGGGINQPQHF.

This clone appeared a few times. The chain employs TRBV7-4 and TRBJ2-7; 8 bases map to TRBD1. CDR3 length equals 17 residues. J was trimmed by 0 bases and V by 3 bases; bases with no gene match: 10. Germline values: CDR1 SGHVT, CDR2 SQSDAQ. The CDR3 coding sequence is TGTGCCAGCAGCTTTCCGGACAGGGCATGGAGCTCCTACGAGCAGTACTTC. It codes for CASSFPDRAWSSYEQYF.

The V call is TRBV4-2, the J call TRBJ1-3; 9 bases fit TRBD1. The CDR3 loop spans 16 amino acids. From germline, CDR1 is LGHNA and CDR2 YNFKEQ. The trim removed 3 bases at V and 2 bases at J, leaving 5 bases unmatched. The CDR3 loop is CASSQGDRGTGNTIYF. The CDR3 DNA is TGTGCCAGCAGCCAGGGTGACAGGGGGACTGGAAACACCATATATTTT.

This clone has just a few counts. The chain carries TRBV7-9 and TRBJ2-6; 9 bases are a match to TRBD1. The CDR3 loop spans 16 amino acids. Germline V gene data show CDR1 as SEHNR and CDR2 as FQNEAQ (reference sequence). J lost 2 bases, V lost 4 bases, and 3 bases had no gene match. The CDR3 here is CASSSQGAAGANVLTF. CDR3 in DNA: TGTGCCAGCAGCTCACAGGGGGCCGCTGGGGCCAACGTCCTGACTTTC.